These 5 T cell receptor beta chains originate from one sample sequenced in a study of TIL therapy for anti-PD-1-resistant metastatic lung cancer. The time point here: pre-treatment sample, taken before nivolumab and TIL therapy. The libraries were made with immunoSEQ v3. Using immunoSEQ multiplex PCR, the repertoire was profiled, and TCRdb retains in-frame clones only, with some absent. The sample shows tens of thousands of clones, roughly 85% of them seen only once. Here the sequenced sample was blood, taken at baseline. The receptors were gathered from a woman between 25 and 85 years old with non-small cell lung cancer.

This clone was picked up one time. The DNA of the CDR3 is TGTGCCAGCAGCTTAGCGCTGGTGGGTGGCACTGAAGCTTTCTTT. Its translation: CASSLALVGGTEAFF. V usage is TRBV7-2 and J usage is TRBJ1-1, with D uncertain. V gave up 0 bases and J gave up 4 bases, with 12 bases separating them. The CDR3 covers 15 residues. Germline loops: CDR1 SGHTA, CDR2 FQGNSA.

The gene calls are TRBV5-5 and TRBJ1-2, with TRBD1 matching over 8 bases. CDR3 size: 13 residues. Trimming removed 4 bases from V and 6 bases from J; junction bases left unmatched: 5. The V gene's germline CDR1 is SGHKS and CDR2 YYEKEE (reference sequence). The CDR3, as DNA: TGTGCCAGCAGCCACTGGACAGGGAATGGCTACACCTTC. Translation gives CASSHWTGNGYTF.

The chain couples TRBV21-1 to TRBJ2-1; the DNA was not compared with TRBD2, the D call given in the table. TRBV21-1 represents a pseudogene. CDR3 length equals 20 residues. The chain's CDR3 is CASSKGGVLLNPSSYNEQFF. The CDR3 DNA is TGTGCCAGCAGCAAAGGGGGGGTTTTGCTTAATCCGAGCTCCTACAATGAGCAGTTCTTC.

The chain's CDR3 is CASSRQGADGYTF. In DNA, the CDR3 is TGTGCCAGCAGCCGACAGGGGGCAGATGGCTACACCTTC. The chain is built from TRBV5-6 and TRBJ1-2, with TRBD1 matching 10 bases. The V and J ends lost 4 bases and 6 bases, in that order; junction bases with no gene match: 3. Germline loops: CDR1 SGHDT, CDR2 YYEEEE. The CDR3 extends over 13 amino acids.

The V and J genes are TRBV4-1 and TRBJ1-6; 9 bases map to TRBD1. V gave up 3 bases and J gave up 8 bases; unmatched junction bases: 11. CDR1 and CDR2 from the germline V gene are MGHRA and YSYEKL. The CDR3 sequence is 17 residues long. Here the CDR3 DNA reads TGCGCCAGCAGCCACTTTACCGGACAGGGGAGGGATTCACCCCTCCACTTT. Translating it yields CASSHFTGQGRDSPLHF.